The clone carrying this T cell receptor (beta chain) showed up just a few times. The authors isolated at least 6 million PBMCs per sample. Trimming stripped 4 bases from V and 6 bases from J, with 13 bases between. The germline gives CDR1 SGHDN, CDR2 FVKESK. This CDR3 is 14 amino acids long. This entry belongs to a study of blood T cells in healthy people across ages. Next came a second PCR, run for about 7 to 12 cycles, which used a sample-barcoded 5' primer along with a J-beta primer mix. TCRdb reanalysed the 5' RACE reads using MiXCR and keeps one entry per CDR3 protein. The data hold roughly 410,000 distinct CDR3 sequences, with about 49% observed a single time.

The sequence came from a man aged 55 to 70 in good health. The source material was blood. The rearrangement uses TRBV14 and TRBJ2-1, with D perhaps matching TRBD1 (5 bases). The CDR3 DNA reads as TGTGCCAGCAGCCCGCAGCAGGGTGTCAATGAGCAGTTCTTC. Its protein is CASSPQQGVNEQFF. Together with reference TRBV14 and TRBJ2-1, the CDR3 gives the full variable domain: EAGVTQFPSHSVIEKGQTVTLRCDPISGHDNLYWYRRVMGKEIKFLLHFVKESKQDESGMPNNRFLAERTGGTYSTLKVQPAELEDSGVYFCASSPQQGVNEQFFGPGTRLTVL.